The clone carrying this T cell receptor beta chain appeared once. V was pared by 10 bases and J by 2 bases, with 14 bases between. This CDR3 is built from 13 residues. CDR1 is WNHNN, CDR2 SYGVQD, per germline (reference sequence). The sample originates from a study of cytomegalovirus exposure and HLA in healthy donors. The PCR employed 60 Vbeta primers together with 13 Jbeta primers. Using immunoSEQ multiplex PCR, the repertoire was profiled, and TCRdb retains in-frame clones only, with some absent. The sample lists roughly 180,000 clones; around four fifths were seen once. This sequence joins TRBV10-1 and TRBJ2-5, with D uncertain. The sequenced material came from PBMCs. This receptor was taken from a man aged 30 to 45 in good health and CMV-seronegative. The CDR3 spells CAKLPGVQETQYF. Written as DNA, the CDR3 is TGCGCCAAACTACCCGGAGTACAAGAGACCCAGTACTTC.